One sample yielded the 24 T cell receptor beta chains listed below, sequenced in a study of blood T cell repertoires in COVID-19 (dated by TCRdb to between 2020 and 2021). The library was produced with the immunoSEQ multiplex PCR assay. The table comes from immuneACCESS by way of TCRdb, which keeps in-frame sequences with V and J called. Part of the clones is missing from these tables; in studies checked, under half for an unresolved V gene and the rest for unknown reasons. For this sample the table gives 300,000 to 450,000 clones, of which around 86% were detected only once. Together, the top ten hold around 2.9% of the sample. Sequenced material: peripheral blood. These receptors all stem from a human donor in a cohort sampled during active COVID-19.

This clone showed up just once. The chain uses TRBV29-1 and TRBJ1-1; 8 bases line up with TRBD1. V lost 7 bases, J lost 10 bases, and 8 bases stayed unmatched. Per the germline V gene, CDR1 is SQVTM and CDR2 is ANQGSEA. The CDR3 is 11 amino acids. CDR3 amino acids: CSAWTGSRAFF. The CDR3 nucleotides read TGCAGCGCCTGGACAGGGTCGAGAGCTTTCTTT.

The count of this clone is one. V gene TRBV28 combines with J gene TRBJ2-2; maybe TRBD1 (6 bases). The CDR3 covers 13 residues. Trimming pared 6 bases from V and 6 bases from J, leaving 11 bases between. The V gene's germline CDR1 is MDHEN and CDR2 SYDVKM. The CDR3 region has the DNA TGTGCCAGCAGGAACAGGGCGGCCGGGGAGCTGTTTTTT. It codes for CASRNRAAGELFF.

This chain joins TRBV4-1 and TRBJ2-1; TRBD2 agrees at 12 bases. CDR1 is MGHRA, CDR2 YSYEKL, per germline. V was clipped by 0 bases and J by 5 bases; unmatched bases: 5. This CDR3 is built from 17 residues. CDR3 coding DNA: TGCGCCAGCAGCCAAGACCTAGCGGGAGGGCCCCACAATGAGCAGTTCTTC. Its protein is CASSQDLAGGPHNEQFF.

This clone was seen only a few times. The same CDR3 also results from other DNA sequences found in this sample. The chain joins TRBV30 to TRBJ2-1; D may be TRBD1 (6 bases). The V and J ends lost 1 base and 8 bases respectively, with 6 bases between them. Germline V gene sequence: CDR1 GTSNPN, CDR2 SVGIG (reference sequence). CDR3 length: 11 amino acids. CDR3 amino acids: CAWSDRDEQFF. CDR3 in DNA: TGTGCCTGGAGTGACAGGGATGAGCAGTTCTTC.

The chain combines TRBV19 with TRBJ1-1; 9 bases fit TRBD1. The length of the CDR3 is 16 residues. CDR1 and CDR2 (germline): LNHDA, SQIVND (reference sequence). V gave up 7 bases and J gave up 0 bases; unmatched junction bases: 9. This CDR3 is CASIPRDRALNTEAFF. The CDR3 nucleotides are TGTGCCAGTATCCCCAGGGACAGGGCCCTGAACACTGAAGCTTTCTTT.

The genes are TRBV5-1 and TRBJ2-7, with a possible D match to TRBD1 (6 bases). There are 16 residues in the CDR3. Trimming removed 0 bases from V and 0 bases from J, with 13 bases in between. CDR1 and CDR2 from the germline V gene are SGHRS and YFSETQ. Written as DNA, the CDR3 is TGCGCCAGCAGCTTGGGCATAGGGGGAACCTCCTACGAGCAGTACTTC. Translation: CASSLGIGGTSYEQYF. Variable domain in full (rest from reference TRBV5-1 and TRBJ2-7): KAGVTQTPRYLIKTRGQQVTLSCSPISGHRSVSWYQQTPGQGLQFLFEYFSETQRNKGNFPGRFSGRQFSNSRSEMNVSTLELGDSALYLCASSLGIGGTSYEQYFGPGTRLTVT.

The V call is TRBV24-1, the J call TRBJ2-3; 8 bases are a match to TRBD1. Germline assignment: CDR1 KGHDR and CDR2 SFDVKD. V lost 7 bases, J lost 1 base, and 6 bases stayed unmatched. The CDR3 is 15 amino acids. The CDR3 sequence: CATSLGGQGTDTQYF. CDR3 bases: TGTGCCACCAGCCTAGGGGGACAGGGCACAGATACGCAGTATTTT.

This chain connects TRBV29-1 to TRBJ2-7, with TRBD1 identical over 9 bases. The CDR3 runs to 13 residues. CDR1 SQVTM and CDR2 ANQGSEA come from the germline V gene. V gave up 7 bases and J gave up 6 bases; unmatched junction bases: 10. CDR3 residues: CSGKGQGGGEQYF. In DNA, the CDR3 is TGCAGCGGGAAGGGACAGGGAGGTGGCGAGCAGTACTTC.

The rearrangement joins TRBV30 to TRBJ1-2, with 7 bases lining up with TRBD1. The CDR3 totals 13 residues. The germline V gene encodes CDR1 GTSNPN and CDR2 SVGIG (reference sequence). The V gene end was trimmed by 7 bases and the J gene end by 1 base; junction bases not matched to a gene: 6. The CDR3 sequence is CAFYGTVNYGYTF. Here the CDR3 DNA reads TGTGCCTTTTACGGGACAGTTAACTATGGCTACACCTTC.

This rearrangement joins TRBV18 to TRBJ2-7, with 9 positions matching TRBD1. The J segment lost 1 base and the V segment lost 2 bases, leaving 3 bases of the junction unmatched. CDR3 length: 15 amino acids. The germline V gene encodes CDR1 KGHSH and CDR2 LQKENI. The CDR3 nucleotides read TGTGCCAGCTCACCATTGGGGACAGGGTCCTACGAGCAGTACTTC. This sequence encodes CASSPLGTGSYEQYF.

The chain has TRBV19 and TRBJ2-5; TRBD1 aligns across 8 bases. CDR1 and CDR2 (germline): LNHDA, SQIVND (reference sequence). The V gene end was trimmed by 8 bases and the J gene end by 2 bases; junction bases not matched to a gene: 4. This CDR3 has 13 amino acids. The CDR3 nucleotides read TGTGCCAGTGGACAGGGCCGACAAGAGACCCAGTACTTC. Translating gives CASGQGRQETQYF.

DNA of the CDR3: TGTGCCAGCAGTTCCGGACAGGGGGACACTGAAGCTTTCTTT. Translation: CASSSGQGDTEAFF. The J gene is TRBJ1-1, the V gene TRBV28, with TRBD1 matching 10 bases. The CDR3 consists of 14 residues. Germline V gene sequence: CDR1 MDHEN, CDR2 SYDVKM. Germline trimming cut 4 bases from V and 3 bases from J; bases unmatched to any gene: 2.

The J gene is TRBJ2-7, the V gene TRBV5-5; TRBD2 aligns across 7 bases. Trimming removed 4 bases from V and 4 bases from J; junction bases left unmatched: 5. CDR3 length: 13 residues. Germline assignment: CDR1 SGHKS and CDR2 YYEKEE (reference sequence). The DNA of the CDR3 is TGTGCCAGCAGCCGGGGGGAAGGATACGAGCAGTACTTC. This gives the protein CASSRGEGYEQYF. Filled out from reference TRBV5-5 and TRBJ2-7, the complete variable domain reads DAGVTQSPTHLIKTRGQQVTLRCSPISGHKSVSWYQQVLGQGPQFIFQYYEKEERGRGNFPDRFSARQFPNYSSELNVNALLLGDSALYLCASSRGEGYEQYFGPGTRLTVT.

The chain is built from TRBV7-9 and TRBJ2-1; TRBD2 aligns across 8 bases. Germline CDR1 and CDR2: SEHNR and FQNEAQ (reference sequence). V lost 5 bases to trimming and J lost 10 bases; unmatched junction nucleotides: 16. The CDR3 loop spans 16 amino acids. CDR3 region: CASSPPVRDSGDEQFF. The CDR3 DNA reads as TGTGCCAGCAGCCCCCCGGTTAGGGATAGCGGGGACGAGCAGTTCTTC.

V gene TRBV7-2 combines with J gene TRBJ2-7, with D possibly matching TRBD2 (7 bases). The CDR3 extends over 12 amino acids. V lost 6 bases to trimming and J lost 4 bases, with 10 bases between them. Germline CDR1 SGHTA, CDR2 FQGNSA. CDR3 coding DNA: TGTGCCAGCAGTAGGGGGGGGTACGAGCAGTACTTC. Translated: CASSRGGYEQYF.

The sample holds one count of this clone. The V and J genes are TRBV7-9 and TRBJ2-1, with 9 positions matching TRBD1. The ends lost 5 bases at V and 4 bases at J; junction bases unmatched: 9. Germline values: CDR1 SEHNR, CDR2 FQNEAQ (reference sequence). This CDR3 is built from 16 residues. The CDR3 loop reads CASSLGQGANYNEQFF. CDR3 nucleotides: TGTGCCAGCAGCCTGGGACAGGGCGCTAATTACAATGAGCAGTTCTTC.

DNA of the CDR3: TGCGCCAGCAGCTCGACAGGGCCCAATGAGCAGTTCTTC. Translated: CASSSTGPNEQFF. The chain is built from TRBV5-1 and TRBJ2-1; 7 bases match TRBD1. CDR3 length: 13 amino acids. Germline V gene data show CDR1 as SGHRS and CDR2 as YFSETQ. V dropped 3 bases and J dropped 6; count of bases not matched to a gene: 3.

V gene TRBV5-1 combines with J gene TRBJ1-1; D unclear. Germline V gives CDR1 SGHRS, CDR2 YFSETQ. The V end lost 4 bases, the J end lost 4 bases, and 11 bases lay between the germline ends. The CDR3 totals 13 residues. CDR3 loop: CASSRSRVTEAFF. The CDR3 region has the DNA TGCGCCAGCAGCCGGTCGAGGGTCACTGAAGCTTTCTTT.

Comments on this clone: Relative to the germline gene, one junction end is altered; a read error may explain this. The chain is built from TRBV2 and TRBJ2-7; 8 bases agree with TRBD2. The CDR3 spans 14 residues. Germline V gene sequence: CDR1 SNHLY, CDR2 FYNNEI. The CDR3 region is CASRFGGASDEQYF. CDR3 DNA sequence: TGTGCCAGCAGGTTCGGGGGGGCCTCCGACGAGCAGTACTTC. Complete variable domain (other parts from reference TRBV2 and TRBJ2-7): EPEVTQTPSHQVTQMGQEVILRCVPISNHLYFYWYRQILGQKVEFLVSFYNNEISEKSEIFDDQFSVERPDGSNFTLKIRSTKLEDSAMYFCASRFGGASDEQYFGPGTRLTVT.

The rearrangement uses TRBV4-2 and TRBJ2-1; D perhaps matches TRBD2 (5 bases). The V gene's germline CDR1 is LGHNA and CDR2 YNFKEQ. With 0 bases removed from V and 13 bases from J, the gap between germline ends came to 16 bases. The CDR3 loop spans 14 amino acids. The CDR3 is CASSQDEGPLVQFF. CDR3 coding DNA: TGTGCCAGCAGCCAAGATGAGGGCCCCCTGGTTCAGTTCTTC.

V and J are TRBV11-2 and TRBJ1-4, with D possibly matching TRBD1 (6 bases). The V and J ends lost 5 bases and 14 bases respectively, with 30 bases between them. Germline V gene sequence: CDR1 SGHAT, CDR2 FQNNGV. The CDR3 extends over 17 amino acids. For the CDR3, the DNA is TGTGCCAGCAGCCGAGGAGGATTCGGGGACATGGACTGGGGGCTGTTTTTT. This gives the protein CASSRGGFGDMDWGLFF. Full variable domain (missing parts from reference TRBV11-2 and TRBJ1-4): EAGVAQSPRYKIIEKRQSVAFWCNPISGHATLYWYQQILGQGPKLLIQFQNNGVVDDSQLPKDRFSAERLKGVDSTLKIQPAKLEDSAVYLCASSRGGFGDMDWGLFFGSGTQLSVL.

The chain couples TRBV5-5 to TRBJ1-2; a weak D match, TRBD1 (6 bases). The CDR3 is made up of 15 amino acids. V lost 5 bases and J 1 base, leaving 15 bases between the germline ends. Germline V gene data show CDR1 as SGHKS and CDR2 as YYEKEE (reference sequence). This CDR3 is CASSLGHRNNYGYTF. CDR3 coding DNA: TGTGCCAGCAGTCTGGGACACCGGAATAACTATGGCTACACCTTC. Full variable domain (remainder filled in from reference TRBV5-5 and TRBJ1-2): DAGVTQSPTHLIKTRGQQVTLRCSPISGHKSVSWYQQVLGQGPQFIFQYYEKEERGRGNFPDRFSARQFPNYSSELNVNALLLGDSALYLCASSLGHRNNYGYTFGSGTRLTVV.

The V gene is TRBV15, the J gene TRBJ2-1, with TRBD1 as a possible D gene (6 bases). The V gene lost 3 bases and the J gene lost 14 bases, with 17 bases spanning the gap. CDR3 length: 13 amino acids. CDR1 LNHNV and CDR2 YYDKDF come from the germline V gene (reference sequence). In DNA, the CDR3 is TGTGCCACCAGCAGTGGGGGCCGGCTAGGTGAGTTCTTC. Translated: CATSSGGRLGEFF. Using reference TRBV15 and TRBJ2-1 for the parts outside the CDR3, the full variable domain is DAMVIQNPRYQVTQFGKPVTLSCSQTLNHNVMYWYQQKSSQAPKLLFHYYDKDFNNEADTPDNFQSRRPNTSFCFLDIRSPGLGDTAMYLCATSSGGRLGEFFGPGTRLTVL.

This clone was seen just once. This chain uses TRBV27 with TRBJ2-1; 8 positions match TRBD2. The CDR3 is 17 amino acids. The ends lost 1 base at V and 3 bases at J; junction bases unmatched: 8. CDR1 is MNHEY and CDR2 is SMNVEV in the germline V gene (reference sequence). CDR3 region: CASSLLGRTSLYNEQFF. The CDR3 region has the DNA TGTGCCAGCAGTTTATTGGGAAGGACTAGCCTCTACAATGAGCAGTTCTTC.